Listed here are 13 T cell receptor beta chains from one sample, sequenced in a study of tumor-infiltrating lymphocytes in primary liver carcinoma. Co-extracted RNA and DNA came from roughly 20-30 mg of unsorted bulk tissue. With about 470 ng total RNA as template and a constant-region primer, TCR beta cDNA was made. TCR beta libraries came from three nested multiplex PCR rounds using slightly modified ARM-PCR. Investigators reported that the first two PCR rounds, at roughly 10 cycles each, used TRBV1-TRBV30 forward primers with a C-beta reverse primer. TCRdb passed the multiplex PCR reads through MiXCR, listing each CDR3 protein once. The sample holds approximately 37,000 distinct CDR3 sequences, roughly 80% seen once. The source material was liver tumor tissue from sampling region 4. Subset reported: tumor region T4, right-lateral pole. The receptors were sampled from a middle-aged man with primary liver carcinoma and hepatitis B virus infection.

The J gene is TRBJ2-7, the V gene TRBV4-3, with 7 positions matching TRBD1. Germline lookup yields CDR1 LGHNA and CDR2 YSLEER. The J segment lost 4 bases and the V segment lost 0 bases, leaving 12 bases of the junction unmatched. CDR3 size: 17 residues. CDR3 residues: CASSQEVSVTGRYEQYF. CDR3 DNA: TGCGCCAGCAGCCAAGAAGTATCCGTGACAGGGCGGTACGAGCAGTACTTC.

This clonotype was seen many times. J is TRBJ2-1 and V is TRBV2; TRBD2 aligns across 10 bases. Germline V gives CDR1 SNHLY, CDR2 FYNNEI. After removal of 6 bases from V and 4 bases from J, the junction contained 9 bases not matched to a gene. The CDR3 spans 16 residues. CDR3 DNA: TGTGCCAGCAGATTCGGACTAGCGGTCTTTTACAATGAGCAGTTCTTC. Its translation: CASRFGLAVFYNEQFF.

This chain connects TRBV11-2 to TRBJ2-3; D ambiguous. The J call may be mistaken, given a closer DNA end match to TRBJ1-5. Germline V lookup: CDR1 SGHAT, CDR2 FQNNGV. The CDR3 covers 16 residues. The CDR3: CASSSRLAVVADTQHF. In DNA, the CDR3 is TGTGCCAGCAGTTCGAGACTAGCGGTAGTGGCAGATACGCAGCATTTT.

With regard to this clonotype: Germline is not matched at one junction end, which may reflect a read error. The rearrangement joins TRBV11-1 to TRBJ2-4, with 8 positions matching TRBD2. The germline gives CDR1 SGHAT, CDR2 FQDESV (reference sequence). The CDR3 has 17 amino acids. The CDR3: CAGSFPGNSGTQNIQNF. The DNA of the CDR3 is TGTGCCGGCAGCTTTCCCGGGAATAGCGGGACCCAAAACATTCAGAACTTC.

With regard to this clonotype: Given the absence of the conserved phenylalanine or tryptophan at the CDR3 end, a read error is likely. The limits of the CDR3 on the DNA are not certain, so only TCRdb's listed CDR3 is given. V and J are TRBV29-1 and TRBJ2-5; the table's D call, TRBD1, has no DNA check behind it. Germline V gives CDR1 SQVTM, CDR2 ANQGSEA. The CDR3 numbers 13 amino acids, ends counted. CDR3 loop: CGAPGGTQETQCL.

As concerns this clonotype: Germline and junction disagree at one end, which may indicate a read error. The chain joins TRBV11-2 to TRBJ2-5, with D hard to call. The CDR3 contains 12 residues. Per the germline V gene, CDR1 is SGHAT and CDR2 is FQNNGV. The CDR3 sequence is CASGLTRETQYF. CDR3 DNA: TGTGCCAGCGGCTTGACGAGGGAGACCCAGTACTTC. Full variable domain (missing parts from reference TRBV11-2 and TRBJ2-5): EAGVAQSPRYKIIEKRQSVAFWCNPISGHATLYWYQQILGQGPKLLIQFQNNGVVDDSQLPKDRFSAERLKGVDSTLKIQPAKLEDSAVYLCASGLTRETQYFGPGTRLLVL.

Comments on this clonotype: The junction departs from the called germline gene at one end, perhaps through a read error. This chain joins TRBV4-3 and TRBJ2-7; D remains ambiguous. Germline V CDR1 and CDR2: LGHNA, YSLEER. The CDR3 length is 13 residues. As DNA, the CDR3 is TGCACCAGCAGCCAAGCAGCTTCCTACGAACAGTACTTC. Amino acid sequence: CTSSQAASYEQYF.

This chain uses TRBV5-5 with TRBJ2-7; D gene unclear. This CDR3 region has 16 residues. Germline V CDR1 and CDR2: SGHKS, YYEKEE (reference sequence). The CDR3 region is CACSLVIGARVWEQYF. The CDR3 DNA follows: TGTGCATGCAGCTTGGTTATAGGAGCGAGAGTATGGGAGCAGTACTTC.

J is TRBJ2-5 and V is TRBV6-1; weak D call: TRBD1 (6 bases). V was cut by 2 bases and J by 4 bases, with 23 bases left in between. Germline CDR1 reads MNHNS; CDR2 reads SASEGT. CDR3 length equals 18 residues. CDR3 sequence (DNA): TGTGCCAGCAGTGAAAATATAATGGGGGCGGCTGTTGGAGAGACCCAGTACTTC. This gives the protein CASSENIMGAAVGETQYF.

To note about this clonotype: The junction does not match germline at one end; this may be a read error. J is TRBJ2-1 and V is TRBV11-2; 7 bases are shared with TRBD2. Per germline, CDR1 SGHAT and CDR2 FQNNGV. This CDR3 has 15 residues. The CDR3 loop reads CASSFSGPLDYEQFF. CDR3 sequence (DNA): TGTGCCAGCAGTTTTAGCGGGCCACTCGACTATGAACAGTTCTTC.

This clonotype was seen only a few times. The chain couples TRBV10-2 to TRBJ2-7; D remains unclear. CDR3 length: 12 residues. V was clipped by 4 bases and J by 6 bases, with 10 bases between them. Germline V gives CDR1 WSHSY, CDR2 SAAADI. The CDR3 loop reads CASSVVVGEQYF. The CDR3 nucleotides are TGCGCCAGCAGTGTCGTGGTGGGCGAGCAGTACTTC.

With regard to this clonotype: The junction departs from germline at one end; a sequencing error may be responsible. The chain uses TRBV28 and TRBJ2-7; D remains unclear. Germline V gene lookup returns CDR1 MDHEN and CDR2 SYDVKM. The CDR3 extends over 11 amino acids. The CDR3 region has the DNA TGTGCCAGTAGTGCCCCGGTCGAGCAGCACTTC. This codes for CASSAPVEQHF.

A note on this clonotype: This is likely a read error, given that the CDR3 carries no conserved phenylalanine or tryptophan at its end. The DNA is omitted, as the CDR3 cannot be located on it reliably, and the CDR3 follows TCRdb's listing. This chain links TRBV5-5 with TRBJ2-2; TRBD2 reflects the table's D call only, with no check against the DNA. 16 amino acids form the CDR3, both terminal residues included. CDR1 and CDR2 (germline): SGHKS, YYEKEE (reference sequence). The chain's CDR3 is CASSAQLVGVTGELLL.